These 16 T cell receptor beta chains originate from one sample sequenced in a study of long-term antiretroviral therapy in people with HIV. An immunoSEQ assay, version v3.0, was performed at survey level. TCRdb's table, derived via immunoSEQ multiplex PCR, lists solely in-frame clones and lacks some. The top ten hold around 2% of the sample, which has under 50,000 clones, about 94% seen once. The input for sequencing was unsorted PBMCs, taken 9 to 9.5 years after starting antiretroviral therapy. The receptors originated from a man in his thirties or forties with HIV.

This chain uses TRBV6-4 with TRBJ2-2, with D maybe TRBD2 (6 bases). The CDR3 runs 14 residues. Trimming took 5 bases from V and 8 from J, leaving 15 bases between them. The germline V gene has CDR1 MRHNA and CDR2 SNTAGT. The CDR3 DNA follows: TGTGCCAGCAGTAACAATCCGGAGGGTGGGGAGCTGTTTTTT. It specifies CASSNNPEGGELFF.

The chain couples TRBV11-1 to TRBJ1-4; D is uncertain. The V gene's germline CDR1 is SGHAT and CDR2 FQDESV (reference sequence). V lost 5 bases, J lost 7 bases, and 14 bases lay in between. The CDR3 length is 14 residues. The CDR3, as DNA: TGTGCCAGCAGCCAGGACTCTTCGGGTGAAAAACTGTTTTTT. Protein sequence: CASSQDSSGEKLFF.

This chain links TRBV6-4 with TRBJ1-6; no clear D gene. Germline V gene lookup returns CDR1 MRHNA and CDR2 SNTAGT. The CDR3 spans 15 residues. Trimming removed 4 bases at V and 5 bases at J, with 12 bases between. CDR3 sequence (DNA): TGTGCCAGCAGTGCAGAAGGGATGAATAATTCACCCCTCCACTTT. The encoded protein is CASSAEGMNNSPLHF.

The J gene is TRBJ1-2, the V gene TRBV7-9; tentatively, D is TRBD1 (6 bases). CDR3 length equals 14 residues. The V end lost 3 bases, the J end lost 1 base, and 9 bases lay between the germline ends. Germline V gene data show CDR1 as SEHNR and CDR2 as FQNEAQ (reference sequence). CDR3 loop: CASSLGQYNYGYTF. For the CDR3, the DNA is TGTGCCAGCAGCTTGGGACAATATAACTATGGCTACACCTTC.

The count of this clone is one. This chain uses TRBV27 with TRBJ1-6; D is undetermined. This CDR3 is built from 16 residues. In germline, CDR1 is MNHEY, CDR2 SMNVEV (reference sequence). V dropped 1 base and J dropped 0 bases, with 7 bases sitting between them. CDR3 loop: CASSLLRSSYNSPLHF. The CDR3 DNA reads as TGTGCCAGCAGTTTATTGAGGAGCTCCTATAATTCACCCCTCCACTTT.

The rearrangement links TRBV7-9 to TRBJ1-2; 9 nucleotides align to TRBD1. J gave up 3 bases and V 5 bases, and 7 bases lay outside the gene matches. The CDR3 runs to 15 residues. Germline V CDR1 and CDR2: SEHNR, FQNEAQ (reference sequence). This CDR3 is CASSPGQGRDYGYTF. The CDR3 DNA reads as TGTGCCAGCAGCCCGGGACAGGGAAGGGACTATGGCTACACCTTC.

This sequence joins TRBV5-1 and TRBJ2-5; a weak D match, TRBD2 (6 bases). The CDR3 contains 14 residues. V was cut by 0 bases and J by 2 bases, with 8 bases left in between. Looked up from germline, CDR1 is SGHRS and CDR2 is YFSETQ. The CDR3 sequence is CASSLGAGQETQYF. CDR3 DNA sequence: TGCGCCAGCAGCTTGGGTGCGGGACAAGAGACCCAGTACTTC. Full variable domain (outside the CDR3, taken from reference TRBV5-1 and TRBJ2-5): KAGVTQTPRYLIKTRGQQVTLSCSPISGHRSVSWYQQTPGQGLQFLFEYFSETQRNKGNFPGRFSGRQFSNSRSEMNVSTLELGDSALYLCASSLGAGQETQYFGPGTRLLVL.

Details on this clone: Its ends do not fully match the called genes, so a read error is possible. The rearrangement uses TRBV7-7 and TRBJ2-5; D is unclear. The CDR3 has 15 amino acids. Germline-derived CDR1 and CDR2 are SSHAT and FNYEAQ (reference sequence). CDR3 DNA: TGTGCTAGCAGCTTAGTTGGAACAGCTCAAGAGACCCAGTACTTC. Its translation: CASSLVGTAQETQYF.

This chain links TRBV28 with TRBJ1-2; TRBD1 might be the D (5 bases). The germline V gene has CDR1 MDHEN and CDR2 SYDVKM. The CDR3 consists of 13 residues. Between the trimmed V and J ends, which lost 3 bases and 4 bases, there was a span of 9 bases. CDR3 bases: TGTGCCAGCAGTTTGAGGGGACTCTATGGCTACACCTTC. Protein product: CASSLRGLYGYTF.

This rearrangement joins TRBV2 to TRBJ1-2, with 8 bases fitting TRBD1. The V and J ends lost 5 bases and 8 bases, in that order; junction bases with no gene match: 7. The CDR3 runs 13 residues. Germline assignment: CDR1 SNHLY and CDR2 FYNNEI. The CDR3 DNA reads as TGTGCCAGCAGTTCCCAGGGGGCGGGGGGCTACACCTTC. It translates to CASSSQGAGGYTF.

The gene calls are TRBV6-5 and TRBJ2-5; D might be TRBD2 (6 bases). The ends were cut back, 6 bases at V and 4 bases at J, with 15 bases in the middle. This CDR3 contains 14 residues. Germline lookup yields CDR1 MNHEY and CDR2 SVGAGI. The CDR3 protein is CASSTFQGGETQYF. The CDR3 nucleotides read TGTGCCAGCAGCACATTTCAGGGAGGAGAGACCCAGTACTTC.

J is TRBJ1-1 and V is TRBV10-3; D is possibly TRBD1 (5 bases). The germline V gene has CDR1 ENHRY and CDR2 SYGVKD. This CDR3 contains 12 residues. With 4 bases removed from V and 8 bases from J, the gap between germline ends came to 11 bases. CDR3 nucleotide sequence: TGTGCCATCAGTGGGGACTCCCAAGAAGCTTTCTTT. It encodes CAISGDSQEAFF.

This clone came up once. J is TRBJ2-3 and V is TRBV9; D ambiguous. Trimming took off 0 bases at V and 2 bases at J, with 13 bases between the two ends. This CDR3 has 16 residues. Germline loops: CDR1 SGDLS, CDR2 YYNGEE. The chain's CDR3 is CASSVERSPATDTQYF. Written as DNA, the CDR3 is TGTGCCAGCAGCGTAGAGCGCAGCCCTGCCACAGATACGCAGTATTTT.

This clone was seen once. This chain joins TRBV2 and TRBJ2-1, with 7 bases matching TRBD2. This CDR3 has 16 amino acids. Looked up from germline, CDR1 is SNHLY and CDR2 is FYNNEI. V shed 3 bases, J shed 0 bases, and the junction held 5 bases outside the gene matches. For the CDR3, the DNA is TGTGCCAGCAGTGACCCGCGGGGGACCTCCTACAATGAGCAGTTCTTC. Residues: CASSDPRGTSYNEQFF.

The rearrangement uses TRBV9 and TRBJ1-3, with D possibly being TRBD1 (5 bases). This CDR3 contains 15 residues. Trimming removed 3 bases at V and 2 bases at J, with 12 bases between. Germline V gene data show CDR1 as SGDLS and CDR2 as YYNGEE. The CDR3 sequence is CASSAGTRPGNTIYF. The CDR3 nucleotides are TGTGCCAGCAGCGCCGGGACCCGGCCTGGAAACACCATATATTTT.

The CDR3 DNA sequence: TGTGCCTGGAGCAAACAAAATTACGAGCAGTACTTC. The encoded protein is CAWSKQNYEQYF. V usage is TRBV30 and J usage is TRBJ2-7; D call uncertain. The germline gives CDR1 GTSNPN, CDR2 SVGIG (reference sequence). Trimming pared 3 bases from V and 4 bases from J, leaving 10 bases between. CDR3 length: 12 residues.